This T cell receptor beta chain was obtained from a study of blood T cell repertoires in COVID-19. Across the whole study: Donors in the United States, Italy and Spain gave samples during acute or convalescent COVID-19. PBMCs, B-cell-depleted T cells, or T cells were the source of the cDNA or gDNA that made up the material.

This clone was recorded once. Other DNA variants within this sample encode the same CDR3. In the source study's methods: Quantification of nucleated cells was approximated via reference gene primer amplification. Only in-frame clones appear in the TCRdb table, and some are missing; sequencing was by immunoSEQ multiplex PCR. V, J and clone size derive from that table, while D and trimming were established from the DNA sequence. The repertoire holds approximately 170,000 clones, with roughly nine tenths as singletons. There are 14 residues in the CDR3. Germline CDR1 MNHEY, CDR2 SVGAGI. Trimming cost V 0 bases and J 7 bases, with 10 bases left between them.

The chain uses TRBV6-5 and TRBJ1-5; the D is unclear. This sequence was found in a man aged 25-45 years with acute or convalescent COVID-19. The sequencing input was peripheral blood. The CDR3 here is CASSYSRGTQPQHF. CDR3 coding DNA: TGTGCCAGCAGTTACTCCCGAGGAACCCAGCCCCAGCATTTT.